This passage covers 10 T cell receptor beta chains from one sample sequenced in a study of blood T cell repertoires in COVID-19. Sequenced by immunoSEQ multiplex PCR; TCRdb stores in-frame clones only, minus some. The data contain approximately 190,000 clones, roughly 80% of them singletons. Sequencing used peripheral blood. The receptors stem from a woman in her thirties or forties with acute or convalescent COVID-19.

The chain recombines TRBV6-5 with TRBJ1-2, with D hard to call. This CDR3 is built from 15 residues. V lost 6 bases to trimming and J lost 3 bases, with 17 bases between them. The germline CDR1 and CDR2 sequences are MNHEY and SVGAGI. As DNA, the CDR3 is TGTGCCAGCAGCTTATTATGGGAGGGCCACTATGGCTACACCTTC. It encodes CASSLLWEGHYGYTF.

The chain combines TRBV9 with TRBJ2-5, with D perhaps matching TRBD1 (5 bases). Germline assignment: CDR1 SGDLS and CDR2 YYNGEE. This CDR3 region has 16 residues. V shed 0 bases and J shed 4 bases, with 16 bases lying between them. The DNA for the CDR3 is TGTGCCAGCAGCGTAGGACAAGGGGTCCTCGGAGAGACCCAGTACTTC. Translated, it gives CASSVGQGVLGETQYF.

This sequence joins TRBV12-3 or TRBV12-4 and TRBJ2-7; possibly TRBD2 for D (5 bases). The V and J ends lost 6 bases and 1 base respectively, with 7 bases between them. CDR3 length: 12 amino acids. The CDR3 is CASSSGSYEQYF. The DNA for the CDR3 is TGTGCCAGCAGCTCGGGATCCTACGAGCAGTACTTC.

V gene TRBV27 combines with J gene TRBJ1-1; 8 bases match TRBD1. The CDR3 consists of 16 residues. The trim removed 2 bases at V and 6 bases at J, leaving 11 bases unmatched. Germline-derived CDR1 and CDR2 are MNHEY and SMNVEV (reference sequence). CDR3 residues: CASSLTQGAGVSEAFF. Here the CDR3 DNA reads TGTGCCAGCAGTTTAACCCAGGGGGCCGGTGTATCTGAAGCTTTCTTT.

The chain joins TRBV12-3 or TRBV12-4 to TRBJ1-2, with D uncertain. The CDR3 contains 12 residues. V lost 3 bases and J 7 bases, leaving 9 bases between the germline ends. CDR3 bases: TGTGCCAGCAGTTTGGAGGCGGGTGGCTACACCTTC. Translated, it gives CASSLEAGGYTF.

The gene calls are TRBV15 and TRBJ2-7; 9 bases fit TRBD2. CDR1 and CDR2 (germline): LNHNV, YYDKDF (reference sequence). There are 15 residues in the CDR3. V dropped 1 base and J dropped 7; count of bases not matched to a gene: 8. CDR3: CATSRGAGGPEEQYF. Written as DNA, the CDR3 is TGTGCCACCAGCAGAGGGGCGGGAGGGCCCGAGGAGCAGTACTTC. Using reference TRBV15 and TRBJ2-7 for the parts outside the CDR3, the full variable domain is DAMVIQNPRYQVTQFGKPVTLSCSQTLNHNVMYWYQQKSSQAPKLLFHYYDKDFNNEADTPDNFQSRRPNTSFCFLDIRSPGLGDTAMYLCATSRGAGGPEEQYFGPGTRLTVT.

J is TRBJ1-3 and V is TRBV9, with 8 positions matching TRBD1. This CDR3 is 17 amino acids long. The germline gives CDR1 SGDLS, CDR2 YYNGEE. J lost 2 bases, V lost 1 base, and 8 bases had no gene match. Here the CDR3 reads CASSVRTGPSPGNTIYF. The CDR3 region has the DNA TGTGCCAGCAGCGTACGGACAGGGCCCAGTCCTGGAAACACCATATATTTT.

The chain joins TRBV27 to TRBJ1-2; 8 nucleotides match TRBD1. This CDR3 is built from 13 residues. Germline CDR1 and CDR2: MNHEY and SMNVEV (reference sequence). V lost 6 bases and J lost 8; bases outside the gene matches: 8. As DNA, the CDR3 is TGTGCCAGCAGCCGGACAGGGAAAGGGGGCTACACCTTC. This encodes CASSRTGKGGYTF.

The V call is TRBV30, the J call TRBJ1-1; D is perhaps TRBD1 (5 bases). Germline V gene lookup returns CDR1 GTSNPN and CDR2 SVGIG (reference sequence). This CDR3 is 12 amino acids long. Trimming left V 4 bases short and J 5 bases short, with 11 bases between. The CDR3 sequence is CAWNGGTTEAFF. The CDR3 DNA is TGTGCCTGGAATGGAGGGACGACTGAAGCTTTCTTT.

The chain couples TRBV6-5 to TRBJ2-1, with 11 bases lining up with TRBD2. CDR3 length equals 14 residues. From germline, CDR1 is MNHEY and CDR2 SVGAGI. V trimming: 10 bases; J trimming: 8 bases; junction bases outside the gene matches: 10. Written as DNA, the CDR3 is TGTGCCACCCATTATAGCGGGAGGGGCGATGAGCAGTTCTTC. This gives the protein CATHYSGRGDEQFF.